The source of this TCR beta chain is a study of blood T cells in healthy people across ages. A second roughly 6 to 11 cycle PCR used barcoded and J-beta primers. MiXCR, run by TCRdb on the 5' RACE reads, gives a single entry per CDR3 protein. Among roughly 1 million distinct CDR3 sequences listed, 20% to 25% were seen once. Germline values: CDR1 MNHNY, CDR2 SVGAGI (reference sequence). The CDR3 covers 15 residues. Between the trimmed V and J ends, which lost 4 bases and 7 bases, there was a span of 16 bases. This clonotype was counted between two and nine times. The target antigen is unknown. Study-wide results and caveats: Older age went with lower TCR beta diversity per million T cells, in a roughly linear way.

This sample also belongs to another study, concerning T cells of mothers and their children. In that study: Each child gave around 3 million TCR beta CDR3 reads (each mother, over 10 million).

This TCR came from a girl aged 2 to 10 in good health. The sample was blood. This chain joins TRBV6-6 and TRBJ1-4; the D gene is possibly TRBD1 (6 bases). CDR3 region: CASSFLTGEGEKLFF. The CDR3 DNA follows: TGTGCCAGCAGTTTTCTGACAGGCGAGGGTGAAAAACTGTTTTTT.